This TCR beta chain was recorded in a study of cytomegalovirus exposure and HLA in healthy donors. 13 Jbeta primers and 60 Vbeta primers were used for the PCR. Assay used: immunoSEQ multiplex PCR; TCRdb lists only in-frame clones, some missing. The table records over 120,000 clones, around 85% of them present only once. The CDR3 runs 13 residues. Trimming took off 6 bases at V and 2 bases at J, with 9 bases between the two ends. Germline values: CDR1 LNHNV, CDR2 YYDKDF (reference sequence). The sample taken for sequencing was PBMCs. This chain connects TRBV15 to TRBJ2-3, with D possibly TRBD2 on 6 matching bases. The TCR was taken from a woman aged 25 to 39 in good health and CMV-seronegative. In DNA, the CDR3 is TGTGCCACCAGGGCTAGCGTCACAGATACGCAGTATTTT. This gives the protein CATRASVTDTQYF.